Below, 22 T cell receptor beta chains from the same sample are listed, as sequenced in a study of OX40 agonist ivuxolimab in advanced cancers. Here immunoSEQ multiplex PCR was the method, and the copy in TCRdb shows in-frame clones only, minus some. Of 66,000 or so clones in the sample, under 90% were seen once. Material: CD4+ or CD8+ T cells sorted from blood, obtained in a trial of the OX40 agonist ivuxolimab. The receptors originated from an adult with an advanced solid tumor such as melanoma, head and neck, liver or kidney cancer.

This clone occurred once. The V and J genes are TRBV28 and TRBJ2-7; the D gene could be TRBD1 or TRBD2 (6 bases each). This CDR3 is 15 amino acids long. Germline CDR1 and CDR2: MDHEN and SYDVKM. Trimming shortened V by 7 bases and J by 5 bases, and 21 bases separated the two germline ends. As DNA, the CDR3 is TGTGCCAGCACCAAACCGAAGGGGGGTGGCAACGAGCAGTACTTC. Translating gives CASTKPKGGGNEQYF.

This clone has just a few counts. In the same sample, other DNA sequences code for this CDR3. The chain has TRBV19 and TRBJ1-1; D is undetermined. This CDR3 contains 13 residues. The germline V gene encodes CDR1 LNHDA and CDR2 SQIVND (reference sequence). The germline V and J ends were trimmed by 6 bases and 2 bases, with 10 bases remaining between them. The CDR3 region has the DNA TGTGCCAGTAGCGATAGACTAAACACTGAAGCTTTCTTT. It specifies CASSDRLNTEAFF.

Remarks on this clone: The same CDR3 is also encoded by other DNA sequences in this sample. The chain couples TRBV7-2 to TRBJ2-2; maybe TRBD2 (7 bases). The CDR3 totals 15 residues. CDR1 and CDR2 from the germline V gene are SGHTA and FQGNSA. The germline V and J ends were trimmed by 5 bases and 4 bases, with 14 bases remaining between them. CDR3 in amino acids: CASSKGGFGTGELFF. CDR3 nucleotide sequence: TGTGCCAGCAGCAAGGGGGGGTTTGGCACCGGGGAGCTGTTTTTT.

The rearrangement joins TRBV6-1 to TRBJ2-7; D remains unclear. V lost 2 bases and J lost 1, with 12 bases in between. The CDR3 covers 15 residues. Germline CDR1 and CDR2: MNHNS and SASEGT. CDR3 amino acids: CASSEPASNSYEQYF. In nucleotides, the CDR3 is TGTGCCAGCAGTGAACCGGCTAGTAATTCCTACGAGCAGTACTTC.

This clone was detected a few times. V gene TRBV19 combines with J gene TRBJ1-1; D not certain. Germline V CDR1 and CDR2: LNHDA, SQIVND (reference sequence). This CDR3 comprises 13 residues. The germline V and J ends were trimmed by 2 bases and 3 bases, with 7 bases remaining between them. The CDR3 sequence is CASSISRDTEAFF. The CDR3 DNA reads TGTGCCAGTAGTATAAGCCGGGACACTGAAGCTTTCTTT.

The chain employs TRBV5-1 and TRBJ2-3; weak D call: TRBD2 (5 bases). With 1 base removed from V and 3 bases from J, the gap between germline ends came to 12 bases. This CDR3 is built from 15 residues. From germline, CDR1 is SGHRS and CDR2 YFSETQ. The CDR3 nucleotides are TGCGCCAGCAGCTTGAGAGGGCACTCAACAGATACGCAGTATTTT. Translated, it gives CASSLRGHSTDTQYF.

The chain links TRBV6-6 to TRBJ1-4; no clear D gene. CDR1 and CDR2 (germline): MNHNY, SVGAGI (reference sequence). The CDR3 runs 14 residues. V dropped 5 bases and J dropped 5 bases, with 12 bases sitting between them. As DNA, the CDR3 is TGTGCCAGCAGTCCAATTCTAACGAATGAAAAACTGTTTTTT. Translating it yields CASSPILTNEKLFF.

The chain is built from TRBV9 and TRBJ2-3; no definite D call. Germline-derived CDR1 and CDR2 are SGDLS and YYNGEE. The CDR3 contains 13 residues. V was cut by 1 base and J by 2 bases, with 5 bases left in between. The CDR3 bases are TGTGCCAGCAGCGTATTAAACACAGATACGCAGTATTTT. Amino acid sequence: CASSVLNTDTQYF.

V usage is TRBV5-4 and J usage is TRBJ2-3, with unresolved D. In germline, CDR1 is SGHNT, CDR2 YYREEE (reference sequence). The CDR3 spans 13 residues. V was shortened by 0 bases and J by 1 base, with 3 bases between the two germline ends. This CDR3 reads CASSLVGTDTQYF. The CDR3 nucleotides are TGTGCCAGCAGCTTGGTGGGCACAGATACGCAGTATTTT.

The chain carries TRBV7-2 and TRBJ2-1, with a possible D match to TRBD1 (5 bases). Germline-derived CDR1 and CDR2 are SGHTA and FQGNSA. The germline V and J ends were trimmed by 5 bases and 9 bases, with 14 bases remaining between them. CDR3 length: 13 residues. CDR3 protein: CASSRTLLGEQFF. CDR3 DNA: TGTGCCAGCAGCCGGACACTTCTTGGTGAGCAGTTCTTC.

The genes are TRBV5-4 and TRBJ2-3, with 10 bases identical to TRBD2. The J segment lost 3 bases and the V segment lost 4 bases, leaving 5 bases of the junction unmatched. The CDR3 loop spans 15 amino acids. Per the germline V gene, CDR1 is SGHNT and CDR2 is YYREEE (reference sequence). CDR3 nucleotide sequence: TGTGCCAGCAGCCCTAGCGGGAGTCGAACAGATACGCAGTATTTT. Amino acids: CASSPSGSRTDTQYF.

This clone was recorded only once. The J gene is TRBJ2-1, the V gene TRBV7-6; 15 bases are a match to TRBD2. Per germline, CDR1 SGHVS and CDR2 FNYEAQ. With V trimmed by 5 bases and J by 7 bases, 15 bases remained unmatched. CDR3 length equals 19 residues. CDR3 protein: CASSPTGPGTSGRKNEQFF. In DNA form, the CDR3 reads TGTGCCAGCAGCCCGACCGGTCCCGGGACTAGCGGGAGGAAAAATGAGCAGTTCTTC.

V usage is TRBV27 and J usage is TRBJ1-6, with D unresolved. In germline, CDR1 is MNHEY, CDR2 SMNVEV (reference sequence). The CDR3 contains 12 residues. V lost 3 bases, J lost 6 bases, and 3 bases lay in between. This CDR3 reads CASSFPNSPLHF. DNA for the CDR3: TGTGCCAGCAGTTTTCCTAATTCACCCCTCCACTTT.

The V gene is TRBV19, the J gene TRBJ1-1, with TRBD1 identical over 10 bases. J was trimmed by 1 base and V by 8 bases; bases with no gene match: 10. The CDR3 sequence is 16 residues long. Germline CDR1 and CDR2: LNHDA and SQIVND (reference sequence). DNA of the CDR3: TGTGCCAGTCGAGTACCCCGGGACAGGGGGAACACTGAAGCTTTCTTT. Its protein is CASRVPRDRGNTEAFF.

This sequence joins TRBV19 and TRBJ1-1; 7 nucleotides align to TRBD1. This CDR3 is 13 amino acids long. With 5 bases clipped from V and 5 bases from J, the junction kept 5 bases outside the gene matches. Per germline, CDR1 LNHDA and CDR2 SQIVND (reference sequence). The CDR3 DNA reads as TGTGCCAGTAGTGTGACAGGGCGGACTGAAGCTTTCTTT. It codes for CASSVTGRTEAFF.

The chain couples TRBV6-1 to TRBJ2-6; no firm D call. CDR3 length equals 17 residues. The germline V and J ends were trimmed by 4 bases and 4 bases, with 17 bases remaining between them. CDR1 is MNHNS, CDR2 SASEGT, per germline. The CDR3 DNA reads as TGTGCCAGCAGTGGCCGGCGATCCACCCCCGGGGCCAACGTCCTGACTTTC. Its translation: CASSGRRSTPGANVLTF.

The chain couples TRBV27 to TRBJ2-3; 7 nucleotides agree with TRBD2. V shed 3 bases and J 1 base; nucleotides not matched to a gene: 13. CDR3 length: 18 amino acids. Per the germline V gene, CDR1 is MNHEY and CDR2 is SMNVEV (reference sequence). The DNA for the CDR3 is TGTGCCAGCAGTTTCAGTGGGAGGGCCGAGTGGGGCACAGATACGCAGTATTTT. Translating it yields CASSFSGRAEWGTDTQYF.

A few counts support this clone. This chain links TRBV5-8 with TRBJ1-2, with D unresolved. This CDR3 contains 11 residues. Trimming took off 2 bases at V and 2 bases at J, with 1 base between the two ends. From germline, CDR1 is SGHTS and CDR2 YDEGEE. CDR3 coding DNA: TGTGCCAGCAGCTTCAACTATGGCTACACCTTC. As protein: CASSFNYGYTF.

This CDR3 is CASSLVGPQETQYF. As DNA, the CDR3 is TGTGCCAGCAGCTTAGTAGGGCCCCAAGAGACCCAGTACTTC. The chain links TRBV11-2 to TRBJ2-5; no definite D call. V lost 1 base and J 1 base, leaving 7 bases between the germline ends. The CDR3 is made up of 14 amino acids. Germline CDR1 reads SGHAT; CDR2 reads FQNNGV.

The table lists this clone with a count of one. The chain recombines TRBV2 with TRBJ1-1, with D uncertain. Germline V gene data show CDR1 as SNHLY and CDR2 as FYNNEI. Trimming left V 7 bases short and J 3 bases short, with 12 bases between. The CDR3 sequence is 13 residues long. The CDR3 sequence: CASTEGGYTEAFF. The CDR3, as DNA: TGTGCCAGCACGGAAGGAGGGTACACTGAAGCTTTCTTT. Full variable domain (remainder filled in from reference TRBV2 and TRBJ1-1): EPEVTQTPSHQVTQMGQEVILRCVPISNHLYFYWYRQILGQKVEFLVSFYNNEISEKSEIFDDQFSVERPDGSNFTLKIRSTKLEDSAMYFCASTEGGYTEAFFGQGTRLTVV.

The V and J genes are TRBV29-1 and TRBJ1-2; D might be TRBD1 (5 bases). This CDR3 spans 12 amino acids. V was pared by 6 bases and J by 1 base, with 9 bases between. The V gene's germline CDR1 is SQVTM and CDR2 ANQGSEA. CDR3 in amino acids: CSVGDFNYGYTF. The CDR3 DNA reads as TGCAGCGTGGGGGACTTTAACTATGGCTACACCTTC.

This clone has a single count. This chain links TRBV6-5 with TRBJ1-5, with a weak D call TRBD1 (5 bases). The germline gives CDR1 MNHEY, CDR2 SVGAGI. The CDR3 is 15 residues long. Trimming stripped 5 bases from V and 0 bases from J, with 11 bases between. CDR3 sequence reads: CASSAPGPSNQPQHF. CDR3 in DNA: TGTGCCAGCAGTGCTCCGGGACCTAGCAATCAGCCCCAGCATTTT.